This T cell receptor (beta chain) was identified in a study of control samples from healthy donors and cancer patients. About this clone itself: The junction departs from the called germline gene at one end, perhaps through a read error.

TCRdb's copy holds only in-frame clones and misses some; the assay was immunoSEQ multiplex PCR. Among 100,000 to 150,000 clones listed, around 87% were seen once. Germline V gene lookup returns CDR1 SGHRS and CDR2 YFSETQ. This CDR3 region has 18 residues. The TCR comes from a man aged 35 to 55 in good health. The sample consisted of blood. The V and J genes are TRBV5-1 and TRBJ2-2; 10 bases are shared with TRBD1. CDR3: CARSRQGALGGRTGELFF. The CDR3 region has the DNA TGCGCCCGCAGCAGACAGGGGGCGCTGGGGGGCCGTACCGGGGAGCTGTTTTTT.